One and the same sample provided the 3 T cell receptor beta chains below, sequenced in a study of blood T cell repertoires in COVID-19 (dated by TCRdb to between 2020 and 2021). To prepare the library, the immunoSEQ multiplex PCR assay was applied. Held by TCRdb, this immuneACCESS table contains in-frame sequences only and omits some clones. Under half of the omission traces to an unresolved V gene where checked; the cause of the rest is unknown. Across this sample there are tens of thousands of clones, with roughly 68% seen only once. Together, the top ten hold roughly 30% of the sample. Sequences were obtained from peripheral blood. Receptor source: a woman older than 75 with acute or convalescent COVID-19.

This rearrangement joins TRBV4-2 to TRBJ1-6; TRBD1 might be the D (5 bases). CDR1 LGHNA and CDR2 YNFKEQ come from the germline V gene. Trimming cost V 0 bases and J 8 bases, with 14 bases left between them. The CDR3 totals 16 residues. CDR3 amino acids: CASSQEVGGVYSPLHF. The CDR3 DNA reads as TGTGCCAGCAGCCAAGAGGTTGGGGGGGTTTATTCACCCCTCCACTTT.

This clone showed up just once. The rearrangement uses TRBV6-4 and TRBJ2-1, with 13 bases that match TRBD2. The CDR3 is 16 residues long. After removal of 2 bases from V and 7 bases from J, the junction contained 5 bases not matched to a gene. Germline-derived CDR1 and CDR2 are MRHNA and SNTAGT. The CDR3 nucleotides are TGTGCCAGCAGTGACCCCGGACTAGCGGGAGTTAATGAGCAGTTCTTC. Residues: CASSDPGLAGVNEQFF.

The V gene is TRBV12-3 or TRBV12-4, the J gene TRBJ2-3; D is uncertain. The CDR3 extends over 11 amino acids. The germline V and J ends were trimmed by 10 bases and 3 bases, with 8 bases remaining between them. CDR3 sequence (DNA): TGTGCCACACTCGGGACAGATACGCAGTATTTT. Protein sequence: CATLGTDTQYF.